This T cell receptor beta chain derives from a study of T cell responses to AZD1222 COVID-19 vaccine. Of note for this clone: Its antigen remains unknown.

Assay: immunoSEQ multiplex PCR; the TCRdb copy retains only in-frame clones and omits some. The table includes some 120,000 clones, approximately 89% detected once. Study results and caveats: Most donors were white British, females outnumbered males, and clonal diversity was possibly underestimated. Seropositivity was recorded at baseline in only 6 or 7 AZD1222 recipients. Unmutated regions of variants are reportedly targeted by nearly half of spike-specific TCRs.

The CDR3 totals 14 residues. Germline CDR1 and CDR2: SGHNT and YYREEE (reference sequence). The V end lost 5 bases, the J end lost 0 bases, and 11 bases lay between the germline ends. The sequence came from an adult who received the AZD1222 COVID-19 vaccine. The chain carries TRBV5-4 and TRBJ1-1; D gene ambiguous. Sequences were derived from peripheral blood, sampled 28 days after the second AZD1222 dose. This CDR3 reads CASSRKGMNTEAFF. The CDR3 DNA reads as TGTGCCAGCAGTCGGAAGGGAATGAACACTGAAGCTTTCTTT. Full variable domain (outside the CDR3, taken from reference TRBV5-4 and TRBJ1-1): ETGVTQSPTHLIKTRGQQVTLRCSSQSGHNTVSWYQQALGQGPQFIFQYYREEENGRGNFPPRFSGLQFPNYSSELNVNALELDDSALYLCASSRKGMNTEAFFGQGTRLTVV.